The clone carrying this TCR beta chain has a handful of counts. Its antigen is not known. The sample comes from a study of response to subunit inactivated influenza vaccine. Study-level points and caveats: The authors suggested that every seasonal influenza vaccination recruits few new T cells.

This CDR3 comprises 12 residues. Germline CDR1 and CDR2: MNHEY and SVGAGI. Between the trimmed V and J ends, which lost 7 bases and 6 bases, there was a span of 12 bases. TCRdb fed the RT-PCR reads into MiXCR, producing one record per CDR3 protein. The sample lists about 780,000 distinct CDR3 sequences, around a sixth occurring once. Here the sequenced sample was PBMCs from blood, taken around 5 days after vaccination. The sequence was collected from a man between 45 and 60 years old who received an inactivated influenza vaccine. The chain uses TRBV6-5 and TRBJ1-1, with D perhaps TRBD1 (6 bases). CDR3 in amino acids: CASIADSAEAFF. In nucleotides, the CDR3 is TGTGCCAGCATAGCGGACAGCGCTGAAGCTTTCTTT.